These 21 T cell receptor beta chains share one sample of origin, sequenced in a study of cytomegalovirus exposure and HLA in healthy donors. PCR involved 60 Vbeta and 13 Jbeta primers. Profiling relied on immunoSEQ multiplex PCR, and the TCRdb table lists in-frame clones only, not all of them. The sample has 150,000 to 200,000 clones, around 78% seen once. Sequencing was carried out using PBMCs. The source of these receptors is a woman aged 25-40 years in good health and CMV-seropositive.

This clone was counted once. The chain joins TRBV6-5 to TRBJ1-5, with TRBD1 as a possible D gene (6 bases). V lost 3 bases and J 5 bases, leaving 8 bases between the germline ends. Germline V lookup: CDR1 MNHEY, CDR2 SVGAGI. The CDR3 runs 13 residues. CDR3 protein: CASSYAGDQPQHF. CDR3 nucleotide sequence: TGTGCCAGCAGTTATGCAGGGGATCAGCCCCAGCATTTT.

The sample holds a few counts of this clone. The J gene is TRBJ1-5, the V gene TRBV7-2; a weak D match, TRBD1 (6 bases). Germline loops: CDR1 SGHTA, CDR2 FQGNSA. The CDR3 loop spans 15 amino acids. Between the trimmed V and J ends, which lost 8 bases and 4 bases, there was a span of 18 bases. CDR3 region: CASAPGTRENQPQHF. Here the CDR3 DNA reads TGTGCCAGCGCCCCCGGGACACGAGAAAATCAGCCCCAGCATTTT.

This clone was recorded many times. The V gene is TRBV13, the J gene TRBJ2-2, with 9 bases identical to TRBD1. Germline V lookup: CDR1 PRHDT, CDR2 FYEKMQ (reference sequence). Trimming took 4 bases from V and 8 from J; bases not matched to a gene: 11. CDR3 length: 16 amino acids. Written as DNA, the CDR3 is TGTGCCAGCAGCTCAGAGGACAGGGGAAGGTTGGGGGAGCTGTTTTTT. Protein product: CASSSEDRGRLGELFF.

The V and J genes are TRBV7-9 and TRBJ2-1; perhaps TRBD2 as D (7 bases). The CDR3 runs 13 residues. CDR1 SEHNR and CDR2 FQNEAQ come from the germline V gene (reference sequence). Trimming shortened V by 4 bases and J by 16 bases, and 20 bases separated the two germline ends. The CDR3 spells CASSSYVEGGIFF. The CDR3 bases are TGTGCCAGCAGCTCCTATGTGGAGGGGGGGATCTTCTTC.

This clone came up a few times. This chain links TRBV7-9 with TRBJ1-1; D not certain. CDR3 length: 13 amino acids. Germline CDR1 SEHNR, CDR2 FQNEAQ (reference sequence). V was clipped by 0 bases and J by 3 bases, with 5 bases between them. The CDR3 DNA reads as TGTGCCAGCAGCTTAGCTGCGGACACTGAAGCTTTCTTT. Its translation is CASSLAADTEAFF.

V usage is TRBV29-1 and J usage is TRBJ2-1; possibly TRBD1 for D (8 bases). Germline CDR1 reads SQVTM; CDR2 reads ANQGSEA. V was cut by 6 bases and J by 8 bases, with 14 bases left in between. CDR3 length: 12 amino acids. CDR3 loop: CSVRTGGDEQFF. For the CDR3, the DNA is TGCAGCGTCCGAACAGGGGGGGATGAGCAGTTCTTC.

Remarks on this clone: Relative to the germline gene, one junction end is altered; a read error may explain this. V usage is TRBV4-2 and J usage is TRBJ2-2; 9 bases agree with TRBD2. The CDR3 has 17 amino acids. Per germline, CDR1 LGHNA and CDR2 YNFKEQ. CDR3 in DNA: TGTGCCAGCAGCCAGGTAGCGGGAGCGCTTGACACCGCGGAGCTGTTTTTT. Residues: CASSQVAGALDTAELFF.

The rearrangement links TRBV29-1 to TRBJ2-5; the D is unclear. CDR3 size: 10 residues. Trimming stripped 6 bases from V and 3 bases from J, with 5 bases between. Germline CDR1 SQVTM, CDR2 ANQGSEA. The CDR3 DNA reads TGCAGCGTGGCGGAAGAGACCCAGTACTTC. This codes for CSVAEETQYF.

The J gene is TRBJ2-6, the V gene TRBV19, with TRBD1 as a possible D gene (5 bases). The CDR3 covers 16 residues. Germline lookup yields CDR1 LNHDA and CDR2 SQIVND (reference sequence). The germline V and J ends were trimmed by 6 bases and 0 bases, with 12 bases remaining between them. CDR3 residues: CASRMGRHSGANVLTF. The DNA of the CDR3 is TGTGCCAGTAGGATGGGGCGGCACTCTGGGGCCAACGTCCTGACTTTC.

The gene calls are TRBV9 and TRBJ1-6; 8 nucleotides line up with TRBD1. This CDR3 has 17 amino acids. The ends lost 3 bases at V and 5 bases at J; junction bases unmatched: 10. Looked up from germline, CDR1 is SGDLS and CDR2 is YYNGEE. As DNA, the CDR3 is TGTGCCAGCAGCGCCTCATCCGACAGGGGTAATAATTCACCCCTCCACTTT. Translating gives CASSASSDRGNNSPLHF.

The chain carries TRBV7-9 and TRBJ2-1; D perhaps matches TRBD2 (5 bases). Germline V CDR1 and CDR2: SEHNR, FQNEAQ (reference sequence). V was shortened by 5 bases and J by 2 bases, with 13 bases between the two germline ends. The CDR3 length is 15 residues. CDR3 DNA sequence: TGTGCCAGCAGCCCGGTACGGGGAGCCTACAATGAGCAGTTCTTC. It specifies CASSPVRGAYNEQFF.

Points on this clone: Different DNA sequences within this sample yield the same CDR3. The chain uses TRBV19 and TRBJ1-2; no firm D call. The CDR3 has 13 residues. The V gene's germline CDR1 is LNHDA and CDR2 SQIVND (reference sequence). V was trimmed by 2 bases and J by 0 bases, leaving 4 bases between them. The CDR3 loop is CASSITPNYGYTF. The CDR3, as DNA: TGTGCCAGTAGTATAACACCTAACTATGGCTACACCTTC.

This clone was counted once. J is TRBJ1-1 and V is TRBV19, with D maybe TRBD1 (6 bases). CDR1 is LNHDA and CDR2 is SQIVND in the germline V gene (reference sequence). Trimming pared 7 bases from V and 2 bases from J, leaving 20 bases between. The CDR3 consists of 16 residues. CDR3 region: CASTKLGGASNTEAFF. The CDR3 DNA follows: TGTGCCAGTACCAAGCTGGGGGGGGCCAGTAACACTGAAGCTTTCTTT.

The CDR3 is CASSSSWTEGDTEAFF. DNA for the CDR3: TGTGCCAGCAGTTCATCTTGGACGGAGGGAGACACTGAAGCTTTCTTT. The chain is built from TRBV28 and TRBJ1-1, with D uncertain. Germline V gene data show CDR1 as MDHEN and CDR2 as SYDVKM. The CDR3 is 16 residues long. Trimming pared 4 bases from V and 3 bases from J, leaving 18 bases between. Complete variable domain (other parts from reference TRBV28 and TRBJ1-1): DVKVTQSSRYLVKRTGEKVFLECVQDMDHENMFWYRQDPGLGLRLIYFSYDVKMKEKGDIPEGYSVSREKKERFSLILESASTNQTSMYLCASSSSWTEGDTEAFFGQGTRLTVV.

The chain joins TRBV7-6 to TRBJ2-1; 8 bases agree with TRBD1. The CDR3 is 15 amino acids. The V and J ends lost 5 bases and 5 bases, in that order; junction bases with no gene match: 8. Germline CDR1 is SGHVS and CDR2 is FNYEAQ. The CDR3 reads CASSRNRGYDNEQFF. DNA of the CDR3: TGTGCCAGCAGCAGGAACAGGGGGTATGACAATGAGCAGTTCTTC.

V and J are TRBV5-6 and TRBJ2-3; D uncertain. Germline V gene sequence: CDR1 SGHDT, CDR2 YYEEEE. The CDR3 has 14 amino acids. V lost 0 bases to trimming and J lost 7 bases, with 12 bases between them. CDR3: CASSLALELNTQYF. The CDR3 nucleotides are TGTGCCAGCAGCTTGGCCCTGGAGTTAAATACGCAGTATTTT.

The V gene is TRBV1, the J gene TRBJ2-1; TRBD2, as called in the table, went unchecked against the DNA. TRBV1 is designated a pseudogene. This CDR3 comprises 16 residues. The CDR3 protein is CTSSQDLALAYNEQFF. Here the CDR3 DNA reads TGCACCAGCAGCCAAGATTTAGCGTTAGCCTACAATGAGCAGTTCTTC.

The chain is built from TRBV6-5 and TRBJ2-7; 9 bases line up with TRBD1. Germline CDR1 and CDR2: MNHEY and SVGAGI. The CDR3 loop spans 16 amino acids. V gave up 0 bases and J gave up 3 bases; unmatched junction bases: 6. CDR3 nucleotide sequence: TGTGCCAGCAGTTACTCGCTAGGGACAGGGTACTACGAGCAGTACTTC. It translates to CASSYSLGTGYYEQYF.

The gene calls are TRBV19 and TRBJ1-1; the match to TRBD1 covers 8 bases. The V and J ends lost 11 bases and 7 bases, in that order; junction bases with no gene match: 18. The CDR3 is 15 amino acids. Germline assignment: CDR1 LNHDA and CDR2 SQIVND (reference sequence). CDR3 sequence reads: CAGKRQGREEDEAFF. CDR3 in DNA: TGTGCCGGAAAACGACAGGGGCGAGAGGAGGATGAAGCTTTCTTT.

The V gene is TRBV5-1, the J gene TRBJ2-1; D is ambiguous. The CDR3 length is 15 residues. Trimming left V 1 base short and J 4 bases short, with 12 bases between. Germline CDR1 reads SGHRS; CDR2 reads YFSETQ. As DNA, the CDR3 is TGCGCCAGCAGCTTGAGTTGGCGGCGTTACAATGAGCAGTTCTTC. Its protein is CASSLSWRRYNEQFF.

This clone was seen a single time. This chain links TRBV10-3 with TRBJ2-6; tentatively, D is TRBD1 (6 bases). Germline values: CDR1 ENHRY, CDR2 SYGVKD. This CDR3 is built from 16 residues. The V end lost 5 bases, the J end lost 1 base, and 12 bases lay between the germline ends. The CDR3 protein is CAISTAQGSGANVLTF. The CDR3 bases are TGTGCCATCAGTACTGCACAGGGTTCTGGGGCCAACGTCCTGACTTTC.